The 25 T cell receptor beta chains in this list originate from one sample, sequenced in a study of T cell clonality in common variable immunodeficiency. These receptors lack a known antigen. Clones were read by immunoSEQ multiplex PCR, and TCRdb kept only the in-frame ones, dropping some. Observed in the sample are 20,000 or so clones, none of them singletons. Whole-study findings and limits: Reportedly, TCR beta sequences from common variable immunodeficiency showed fewer deletions and N-nucleotide insertions.

Sample: peripheral blood mononuclear cells. The source is a human donor with common variable immunodeficiency.

A few counts support this clone. The read terminates 3 residues before the CDR3 end, so the remaining end is supplied by the germline J gene. The rearrangement joins TRBV20-1 to TRBJ1-2, with D unclear. CDR1 and CDR2 from the germline V gene are DFQATT and SNEGSKA (reference sequence). The CDR3 has 14 amino acids. Trimming stripped 6 bases from V and 5 bases from J, with 19 bases between. The CDR3 DNA, read in part, is TGCAGTGCCACCCCCCTGGCCTCGGGGTATGGC. The encoded protein is CSATPLASGYG. The CDR3, in full, reads CSATPLASGYGYTF.

This clone was recorded many times. With the read ending 3 residues before the CDR3 end, the germline J gene is used to fill in that end. J is TRBJ2-7 and V is TRBV2, with TRBD1 identical over 7 bases. The CDR3 runs to 16 residues. Germline V lookup: CDR1 SNHLY, CDR2 FYNNEI. V gave up 4 bases and J gave up 3 bases; unmatched junction bases: 12. CDR3 region: CASSVAAGTASYEQYF. The covered CDR3 bases are TGTGCCAGCAGTGTCGCTGCCGGGACAGCAAGCTACGAG. The variable domain in full, with the rest retrieved from reference TRBV2 and TRBJ2-7, is EPEVTQTPSHQVTQMGQEVILRCVPISNHLYFYWYRQILGQKVEFLVSFYNNEISEKSEIFDDQFSVERPDGSNFTLKIRSTKLEDSAMYFCASSVAAGTASYEQYFGPGTRLTVT.

This clone came up many times. The read ends 3 residues shy of where the CDR3 ends; the end is completed using the germline J gene. The V gene is TRBV20-1, the J gene TRBJ1-2, with TRBD1 matching 9 bases. The CDR3 runs to 15 residues. V was pared by 5 bases and J by 6 bases, with 13 bases of the junction left unmatched. Germline-derived CDR1 and CDR2 are DFQATT and SNEGSKA (reference sequence). The sequenced CDR3 bases are TGCAGTGCTCTACGGAGGGGACAGGGCGTGGATGGC. Protein product: CSALRRGQGVDG. The CDR3 in its entirety is CSALRRGQGVDGYTF.

This clone appeared many times. The read gets to within 3 residues of the CDR3 end, and the germline J gene fills in the rest. This chain links TRBV5-1 with TRBJ2-3; 10 nucleotides align to TRBD2. The germline gives CDR1 SGHRS, CDR2 YFSETQ. The CDR3 has 14 residues. The junction had 0 bases not matched to a gene; V was cut back by 5 bases and J by 0 bases. The covered CDR3 bases are TGCGCCAGCAGGACTAGCGGGAGCACAGATACG. Protein product: CASRTSGSTDT. The whole CDR3 is CASRTSGSTDTQYF.

This clone was detected many times. Coverage ceases 3 residues before the CDR3 finishes, and the germline J gene fills in the end. The chain has TRBV11-2 and TRBJ1-2, with D maybe TRBD1 (6 bases). Per germline, CDR1 SGHAT and CDR2 FQNNGV. V was trimmed by 2 bases and J by 4 bases, leaving 11 bases between them. The CDR3 is made up of 14 amino acids. Partial CDR3 DNA: TGTGCCAGCAGCTTAACAGGGCCGAGCTATGGC. It yields the protein CASSLTGPSYG. The whole CDR3 sequence reads CASSLTGPSYGYTF.

By share, this clone ranks as medium-sized. The read comes to an end 3 residues before the CDR3 does, leaving the germline J gene to fill in the end. The rearrangement joins TRBV30 to TRBJ1-4; D possibly corresponds to TRBD1 (6 bases). This CDR3 has 13 residues. The germline V gene has CDR1 GTSNPN and CDR2 SVGIG (reference sequence). The germline V and J ends were trimmed by 5 bases and 3 bases, with 10 bases remaining between them. The CDR3 sequence is CAWEQGSNEKLFF. The sequenced CDR3 bases are TGTGCCTGGGAACAGGGATCTAATGAAAAA.

This clone was counted at least ten times. Read data end 3 residues before the CDR3 end; the end is taken from the germline J gene. The chain uses TRBV2 and TRBJ1-5; maybe TRBD1 (5 bases). Germline V gene lookup returns CDR1 SNHLY and CDR2 FYNNEI. CDR3 size: 15 residues. Trimming removed 3 bases from V and 5 bases from J, with 14 bases in between. CDR3 bases read: TGTGCCAGCAGTGACAACCCACAGGTCTATCAGCCC. Translation gives CASSDNPQVYQP. The CDR3 in full is CASSDNPQVYQPQHF.

This clone occurred many times. The CDR3 end is not reached by the read, which stops 3 residues before it; the germline J gene fills it in. The chain uses TRBV20-1 and TRBJ1-2, with TRBD1 matching 9 bases. The length of the CDR3 is 15 residues. Germline values: CDR1 DFQATT, CDR2 SNEGSKA (reference sequence). The CDR3 loop reads CSAAGQGERPSGYTF. The covered CDR3 bases are TGCAGTGCTGCGGGACAGGGAGAAAGGCCTTCGGGC.

This clone has more than one count but fewer than ten. The read terminates 3 residues before the CDR3 end, so the remaining end is supplied by the germline J gene. V and J are TRBV7-9 and TRBJ2-7, with 8 bases matching TRBD1. With 5 bases clipped from V and 0 bases from J, the junction kept 6 bases outside the gene matches. The CDR3 totals 15 residues. Germline loops: CDR1 SEHNR, CDR2 FQNEAQ (reference sequence). Here the CDR3 reads CASSPGQGGSYEQYF. CDR3 DNA, as far as it was read: TGTGCCAGCAGCCCCGGACAGGGCGGCTCCTACGAG.

This clone came up many times. The CDR3 is cut off 3 residues early in the read; its end comes from the germline J gene. The J gene is TRBJ2-2, the V gene TRBV6-1; 9 nucleotides align to TRBD1. Per the germline V gene, CDR1 is MNHNS and CDR2 is SASEGT. The CDR3 spans 16 residues. The J segment lost 9 bases and the V segment lost 2 bases, leaving 10 bases of the junction unmatched. Incomplete CDR3 DNA: TGTGCCAGCAGTGAACCCTCGACAGGGGGTAGCTGGGAG. Translation gives CASSEPSTGGSWE. The full CDR3 sequence reads CASSEPSTGGSWELFF.

The table lists this clone with many counts. From the germline J gene comes the end of the CDR3, since the read stops 3 residues before it. The chain recombines TRBV18 with TRBJ2-2, with TRBD1 matching over 8 bases. J lost 2 bases, V lost 5 bases, and 1 base had no gene match. Germline loops: CDR1 KGHSH, CDR2 LQKENI. The CDR3 sequence is 14 residues long. CDR3 region: CASSGTGNTGELFF. Incomplete CDR3 DNA: TGTGCCAGCTCAGGGACAGGAAACACCGGGGAG.

This clone was counted only a few times. The read stops 3 residues short of the end of the CDR3; the missing end is completed from the germline J gene. The chain is built from TRBV2 and TRBJ2-7; TRBD2 is a possible D gene (6 bases). The germline V and J ends were trimmed by 6 bases and 4 bases, with 19 bases remaining between them. From germline, CDR1 is SNHLY and CDR2 FYNNEI. CDR3 size: 15 residues. CDR3 DNA, as far as it was read: TGTGCCAGCAGGGATCTAGCGTTCAGCGGGTACGAG. The encoded protein is CASRDLAFSGYE. In full, the CDR3 is CASRDLAFSGYEQYF. Full variable domain (outside the CDR3, taken from reference TRBV2 and TRBJ2-7): EPEVTQTPSHQVTQMGQEVILRCVPISNHLYFYWYRQILGQKVEFLVSFYNNEISEKSEIFDDQFSVERPDGSNFTLKIRSTKLEDSAMYFCASRDLAFSGYEQYFGPGTRLTVT.

This clone was detected ten times or more. The CDR3 extends 3 residues past the end of the read, so its final part is completed from the germline J gene. The chain recombines TRBV5-1 with TRBJ2-3; possibly TRBD1 for D (6 bases). The CDR3 runs to 14 residues. Trimming cost V 2 bases and J 2 bases, with 9 bases left between them. Germline assignment: CDR1 SGHRS and CDR2 YFSETQ. The CDR3 loop reads CASSLQGPTDTQYF. CDR3 DNA (partial): TGCGCCAGCAGCTTACAGGGACCCACAGATACG.

This clone was recorded many times. The read ends 3 residues before the CDR3 terminus; that terminus is restored from the germline J gene. The chain carries TRBV5-1 and TRBJ2-5, with 7 bases aligning to TRBD2. Germline V gene sequence: CDR1 SGHRS, CDR2 YFSETQ. This CDR3 has 13 amino acids. V dropped 0 bases and J dropped 4; count of bases not matched to a gene: 0. The sequenced CDR3 bases are TGCGCCAGCAGCTTGGGGGGGGGAGAGACC. It specifies CASSLGGGET. The CDR3, in full, reads CASSLGGGETQYF.

This clone was detected ten times or more. The CDR3 extends 3 residues past the end of the read, so its final part is completed from the germline J gene. This sequence joins TRBV10-3 and TRBJ2-7; TRBD2 matches at 8 bases. The CDR3 length is 15 residues. Germline CDR1 ENHRY, CDR2 SYGVKD. V shed 4 bases, J shed 4 bases, and the junction held 9 bases outside the gene matches. CDR3 sequence: CAISGRGSGIYEQYF. CDR3 DNA, as far as it was read: TGTGCCATCAGTGGTCGTGGTAGCGGGATTTACGAG.

This clone came up many times. The read comes to an end 3 residues before the CDR3 does, leaving the germline J gene to fill in the end. The V gene is TRBV13, the J gene TRBJ2-5; 11 bases are a match to TRBD1. J was trimmed by 1 base and V by 3 bases; bases with no gene match: 10. This CDR3 comprises 18 residues. Germline V gene lookup returns CDR1 PRHDT and CDR2 FYEKMQ (reference sequence). The chain's CDR3 is CASSFLLSGTGGQETQYF. The DNA read from the CDR3 is TGTGCCAGCAGCTTCCTCCTTTCGGGGACAGGGGGCCAAGAGACC. The variable domain in full, completed from reference TRBV13 and TRBJ2-5, reads AAGVIQSPRHLIKEKRETATLKCYPIPRHDTVYWYQQGPGQDPQFLISFYEKMQSDKGSIPDRFSAQQFSDYHSELNMSSLELGDSALYFCASSFLLSGTGGQETQYFGPGTRLLVL.

There are many counts of this clone. The read ends 3 residues shy of where the CDR3 ends; the end is completed using the germline J gene. The chain couples TRBV7-2 to TRBJ2-2; D perhaps matches TRBD2 (6 bases). The CDR3 sequence is 15 residues long. With 5 bases removed from V and 1 base from J, the gap between germline ends came to 11 bases. Germline CDR1 reads SGHTA; CDR2 reads FQGNSA. This CDR3 reads CASSTLGGNTGELFF. The CDR3 bases that were read are TGTGCCAGCAGCACTCTGGGGGGGAACACCGGGGAG.

This clone occurred many times. From the germline J gene comes the end of the CDR3, since the read stops 3 residues before it. Additional DNA sequences in this sample encode the identical CDR3. The chain combines TRBV6-1 with TRBJ1-5; tentative D call: TRBD1 (5 bases). Germline CDR1 and CDR2: MNHNS and SASEGT. CDR3 size: 14 residues. V dropped 2 bases and J dropped 6 bases, with 11 bases sitting between them. The CDR3: CASSEQGGRQPQHF. The CDR3 bases that were read are TGTGCCAGCAGTGAACAGGGCGGTCGTCAGCCC.

With respect to this clone: From the germline J gene comes the end of the CDR3, since the read stops 3 residues before it. The chain recombines TRBV7-6 with TRBJ1-2; D call uncertain. The V end lost 5 bases, the J end lost 7 bases, and 17 bases lay between the germline ends. The CDR3 is 14 amino acids. Germline V CDR1 and CDR2: SGHVS, FNYEAQ. Partial CDR3 DNA: TGTGCCAGCAGCGTAAATCGAGGCGAGGGTGGC. Amino acids: CASSVNRGEGG. The entire CDR3 protein reads CASSVNRGEGGYTF.

About this clone itself: Since a much larger clone is just one base distant, this may be a read error. The read ends 3 residues early relative to the CDR3; the germline J gene fills the gap. The chain is built from TRBV5-1 and TRBJ2-1; maybe TRBD2 (6 bases). Per the germline V gene, CDR1 is SGHRS and CDR2 is YFSETQ. The CDR3 covers 15 residues. With 3 bases removed from V and 3 bases from J, the gap between germline ends came to 13 bases. CDR3 DNA, as far as it was read: TGCGCCAGCAGCTCCGGGGAGGCGAGCTACAATGAG. It specifies CASSSGEASYNE. In full, the CDR3 reads CASSSGEASYNEQFF. The full variable domain, with the rest looked up from reference TRBV5-1 and TRBJ2-1, is KAGVTQTPRYLIKTRGQQVTLSCSPISGHRSVSWYQQTPGQGLQFLFEYFSETQRNKGNFPGRFSGRQFSNSRSEMNVSTLELGDSALYLCASSSGEASYNEQFFGPGTRLTVL.

Worth noting for this clone: Read sequence stops 3 residues before the CDR3 end, and the germline J gene provides the missing end. The V call is TRBV11-3, the J call TRBJ2-2; no clear D gene. V lost 5 bases and J 4 bases, leaving 8 bases between the germline ends. This CDR3 has 13 amino acids. The germline V gene encodes CDR1 SGHNT and CDR2 YENEEA. CDR3 DNA (partial): TGTGCCAGCAGCCCCCCCGGCACCGGGGAG. Its translation: CASSPPGTGE. The full CDR3 protein is CASSPPGTGELFF.

This clone was observed many times. This CDR3 is CASSYWRGGQSNTGELFF. CDR3 DNA, as far as it was read: TGTGCCAGCAGTTACTGGAGGGGGGGACAATCGAACACCGGGGAG. This chain connects TRBV6-7 to TRBJ2-2; D is possibly TRBD2 (7 bases). The observed sequence ends 3 residues before the CDR3 terminus, with the missing tail filled in from the germline J gene. TRBV6-7 is annotated as an ORF whose role is uncertain. This CDR3 has 18 residues. V gave up 1 base and J gave up 0 bases, with 15 bases separating them.

The table lists this clone with many counts. Read coverage stops 3 residues before the CDR3 terminus; the germline J gene supplies the remainder. The rearrangement uses TRBV5-1 and TRBJ1-3, with D possibly TRBD1 on 6 matching bases. Per germline, CDR1 SGHRS and CDR2 YFSETQ. Trimming stripped 0 bases from V and 4 bases from J, with 14 bases between. The CDR3 spans 16 residues. The CDR3 bases that were read are TGCGCCAGCAGCTTGGCCGGTGGGGGCTCAGGAAACACC. Translation gives CASSLAGGGSGNT. In full, the CDR3 is CASSLAGGGSGNTIYF.

This clone was found many times. Sequencing ends 3 residues short of the CDR3 end; the germline J gene provides the rest. This chain uses TRBV5-4 with TRBJ2-5; perhaps TRBD1 as D (5 bases). The CDR3 is 13 residues long. Germline values: CDR1 SGHNT, CDR2 YYREEE (reference sequence). The V and J ends lost 4 bases and 5 bases respectively, with 12 bases between them. CDR3 loop: CASSPTVEETQYF. Partial CDR3 DNA: TGTGCCAGCAGCCCGACAGTGGAGGAGACC.

Concerning this clone itself: The read ends 3 residues shy of where the CDR3 ends; the end is completed using the germline J gene. The chain employs TRBV25-1 and TRBJ2-1; D is possibly TRBD1 or TRBD2 (5 bases each). Trimming removed 4 bases at V and 3 bases at J, with 13 bases between. This CDR3 spans 15 amino acids. Germline CDR1 and CDR2: MGHDK and SYGVNS. The CDR3: CASSGGVYHYNEQFF. The covered CDR3 bases are TGTGCCAGCAGTGGAGGGGTCTATCACTACAATGAG.